This is a list of T cell receptor beta chains from one sample in a study of beta chain features in type 1 diabetes. Repertoires were generated with immunoSEQ multiplex PCR, while TCRdb's copy carries only in-frame clones and drops some. The table lists roughly 340,000 clones, roughly 13% of them singletons. Sequencing used naive CD4+ T cells from blood. All receptors come from a woman younger than 35 with type 1 diabetes. Each CDR3 is given with its conserved first and last residue.

V	CDR3
TRBV19	CASSGGGETQYF
TRBV19	CASRGGGGTTDTQYF
TRBV5-6	CASSRGQGQPQHF
TRBV7-2	CASSFGGSRYGYTF
TRBV18	CASSQSVGLRTEAFF
TRBV5-1	CASSLTTGGDYGYTF
TRBV13	CASSLPTRGRELFF
TRBV10-3	CAISGEGNQPQHF
TRBV18	CASSTKTTGGEQYF
TRBV29-1	CSVDPVQETQYF
TRBV30	CAWSVGQGKRGYTF
TRBV9	CASSPRGTQVFRYGYTF
TRBV10-3	CAISGPQRGEQFF
TRBV4-3	CASSRGQGLSYEQYF
TRBV6-5	CASSYWSSGRGEQFF
TRBV7-2	CASSLALLADFYEQYF
TRBV7-9	CASSKFRLEQFF
TRBV2	CASNPVLSGYTF
TRBV7-9	CASSLNKGLRVVTQYF
TRBV29-1	CSVRGGGYEQYF
TRBV7-9	CASSSAVTGMNTEAFF
TRBV18	CASRGVRQSTTYEQYF
TRBV28	CASSFPGTNQETQYF
TRBV7-9	CASRRRQNNSPLHF
TRBV2	CASRAYRTQYF
TRBV5-4	CASSQDTTAYNEQFF
TRBV9	CASSAAGNGEQYF
TRBV29-1	CSARTGGSNTEAFF
TRBV28	CASSPGTAGYNEQFF
TRBV2	CASGRFVQTSTDTQYF
TRBV5-1	CASSTGGHEQYF
TRBV7-9	CASSLDPAWNEKLFF
TRBV4-2	CASSQDSSGKQFF
TRBV25-1	CASCTSGTDTQYF
TRBV11-2	CASSLRLAGDTGELFF
TRBV6-4	CASSTGTGGWNTGELFF
TRBV7-2	CASSPGLAGGTDTQYF
TRBV25-1	CASSEGQGGDTQYF
TRBV7-2	CASSILNVRTDTQYF
TRBV28	CASSSLEGASNQPQHF
TRBV30	CAWNARGSNTGELFF
TRBV5-1	CASSLAPAGAWGEQFF